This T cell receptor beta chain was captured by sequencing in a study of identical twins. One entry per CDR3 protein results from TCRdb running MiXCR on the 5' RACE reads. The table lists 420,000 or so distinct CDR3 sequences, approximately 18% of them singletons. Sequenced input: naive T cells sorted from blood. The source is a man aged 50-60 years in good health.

CDR3 coding DNA: TGTGCCAGCTCACAGAGCTTGAGCAATCAGCCCCAGCATTTT. It translates to CASSQSLSNQPQHF. V and J are TRBV18 and TRBJ1-5; D is unresolved. CDR1 KGHSH and CDR2 LQKENI come from the germline V gene. The CDR3 is 14 residues long. V shed 4 bases and J shed 1 base, with 8 bases lying between them.